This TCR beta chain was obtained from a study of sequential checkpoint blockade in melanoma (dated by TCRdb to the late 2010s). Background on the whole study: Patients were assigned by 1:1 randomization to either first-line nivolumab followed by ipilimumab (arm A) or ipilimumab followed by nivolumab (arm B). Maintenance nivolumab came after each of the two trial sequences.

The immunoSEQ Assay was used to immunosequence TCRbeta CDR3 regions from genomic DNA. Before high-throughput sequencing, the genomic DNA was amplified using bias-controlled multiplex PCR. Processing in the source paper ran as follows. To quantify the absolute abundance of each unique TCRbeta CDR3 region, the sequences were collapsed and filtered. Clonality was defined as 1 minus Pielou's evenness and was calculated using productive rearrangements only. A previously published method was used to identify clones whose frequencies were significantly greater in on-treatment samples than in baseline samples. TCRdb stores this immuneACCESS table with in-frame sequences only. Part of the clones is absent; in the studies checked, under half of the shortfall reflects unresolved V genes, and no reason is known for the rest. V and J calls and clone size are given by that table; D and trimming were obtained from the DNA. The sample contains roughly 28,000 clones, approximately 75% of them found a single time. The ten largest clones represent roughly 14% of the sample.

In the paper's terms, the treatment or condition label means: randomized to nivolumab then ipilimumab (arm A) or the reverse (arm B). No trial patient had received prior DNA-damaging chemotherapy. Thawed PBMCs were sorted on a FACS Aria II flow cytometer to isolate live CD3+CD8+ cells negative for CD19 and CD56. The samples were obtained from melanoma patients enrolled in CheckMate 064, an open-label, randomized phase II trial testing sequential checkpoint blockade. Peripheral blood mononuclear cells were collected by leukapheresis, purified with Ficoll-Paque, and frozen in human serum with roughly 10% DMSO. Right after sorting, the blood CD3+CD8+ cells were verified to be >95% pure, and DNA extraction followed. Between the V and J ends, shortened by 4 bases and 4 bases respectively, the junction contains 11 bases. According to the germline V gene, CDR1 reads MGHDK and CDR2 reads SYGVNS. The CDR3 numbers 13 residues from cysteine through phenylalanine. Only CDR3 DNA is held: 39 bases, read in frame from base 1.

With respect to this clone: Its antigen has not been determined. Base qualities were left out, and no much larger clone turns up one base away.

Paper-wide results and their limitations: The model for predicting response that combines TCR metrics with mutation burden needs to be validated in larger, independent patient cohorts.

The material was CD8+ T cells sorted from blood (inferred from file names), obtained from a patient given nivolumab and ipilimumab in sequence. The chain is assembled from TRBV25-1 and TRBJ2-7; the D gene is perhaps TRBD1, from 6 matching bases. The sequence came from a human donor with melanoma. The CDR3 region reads CASSGTGFYEQYF. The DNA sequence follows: TGTGCCAGCAGTGGTACAGGGTTTTACGAGCAGTACTTC.